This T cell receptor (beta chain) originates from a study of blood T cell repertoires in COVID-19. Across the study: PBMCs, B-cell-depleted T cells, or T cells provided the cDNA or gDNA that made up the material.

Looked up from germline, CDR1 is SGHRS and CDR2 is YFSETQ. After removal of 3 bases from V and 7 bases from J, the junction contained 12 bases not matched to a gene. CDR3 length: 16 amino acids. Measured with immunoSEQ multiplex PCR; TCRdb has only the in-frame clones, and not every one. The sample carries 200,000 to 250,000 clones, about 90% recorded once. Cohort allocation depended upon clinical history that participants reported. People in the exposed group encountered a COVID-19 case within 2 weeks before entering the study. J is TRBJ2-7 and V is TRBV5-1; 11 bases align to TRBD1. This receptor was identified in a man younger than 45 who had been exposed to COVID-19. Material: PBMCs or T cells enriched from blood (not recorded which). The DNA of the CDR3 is TGCGCCAGCAGCTCAATCAACGGACAGGGGGCTCGGGAGCAGTACTTC. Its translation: CASSSINGQGAREQYF. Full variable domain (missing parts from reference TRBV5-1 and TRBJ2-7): KAGVTQTPRYLIKTRGQQVTLSCSPISGHRSVSWYQQTPGQGLQFLFEYFSETQRNKGNFPGRFSGRQFSNSRSEMNVSTLELGDSALYLCASSSINGQGAREQYFGPGTRLTVT.